This T cell receptor beta chain was found in a study of cytomegalovirus exposure and HLA in healthy donors (dated by TCRdb to about 2017). Regarding the research as a whole: The roughly 700 repertoires of the first cohort and the 120 validation repertoires were produced on the same platform, according to a later analysis. The study aimed to test whether signatures of past pathogen exposure could be identified by cataloging public T cell receptors. To predict cytomegalovirus infection status, the study combined high-throughput TCR immunosequencing, statistical association of individual TCRs with disease status, and machine learning. A separate validation cohort of 100 to 150 different subjects was used in addition to the 666-subject first cohort.

The CDR3 spans 14 residues, from the cysteine through the phenylalanine. Of all the DNA, just the CDR3 is kept, 42 bases in frame from base 1. V and J are trimmed by 5 bases and 7 bases, and the gene matches miss 6 bases of the junction. Via the germline V gene (reference sequence), CDR1 is SEHNR and CDR2 FQNEAQ. This clone appeared once. Its antigen is not yet known. Base qualities were left out, and no much larger clone turns up one base away. Donors formed part of the validation cohort, which comprised 120 subjects and was distinct from the first cohort of 550 to 850 subjects. Library preparation was by the immunoSEQ multiplex PCR assay. Per the authors' processing: A statistical classification framework was built to diagnose cytomegalovirus status from the catalog of TCR beta chain sequences. TCRdb mirrors the immuneACCESS table, restricted to in-frame sequences. Some clones are absent from its copies; in checked studies, under half trace to an unresolved V gene, and the reason for the others is unknown. V and J calls and clone size come straight from that table; D and trimming were deduced from the DNA. The sample table lists about 56,000 clones, about 92% of them with a count of one. Jointly, the top ten make up 5.8% of the sample.

Overall results and qualifications from the work: The validation cohort had no HLA typing available for a later analysis, so co-occurrence within that cohort was assessed over all 120 repertoires. Cytomegalovirus status was reported to be diagnosed by the classifier with high specificity and sensitivity in both the original and validation cohorts. Across donors, most TCR sequences were observed very rarely, whereas some public TCRs were present in many individuals. The study gave a list of 150 to 200 TCR beta chains associated with cytomegalovirus. Three of the identified cytomegalovirus-associated TCR beta chains were confirmed in vitro to be specific for cytomegalovirus antigens. In a later analysis, TCRs clustered in the first cohort were found to also tend to co-occur in the roughly 130 validation repertoires, with 94% of cluster scores above 0. The authors suggested that the approach could potentially be generalized to other disease states and immunological phenotypes.

The sequence joins TRBV7-9 to TRBJ1-1, with 11 middle bases fitting TRBD1. Source material: PBMCs. This TCR was recovered from a woman aged 18-29 years in good health and CMV-seronegative. The CDR3 has the sequence CASSPRTGGGEAFF. The nucleotide sequence is given as TGTGCCAGCAGCCCGAGGACAGGGGGCGGTGAAGCTTTCTTT. Joined to the reference TRBV7-9 and TRBJ1-1 proteins, this CDR3 gives the full variable domain: DTGVSQNPRHKITKRGQNVTFRCDPISEHNRLYWYRQTLGQGPEFLTYFQNEAQLEKSRLLSDRFSAERPKGSFSTLEIQRTEQGDSAMYLCASSPRTGGGEAFFGQGTRLTVV.